This T cell receptor beta chain is drawn from a study of technical replicates of blood from a few donors. V was clipped by 5 bases and J by 7 bases, with 27 bases between them. The CDR3 runs to 18 residues. Germline assignment: CDR1 SGHVS and CDR2 FQNEAQ. Assay: immunoSEQ multiplex PCR; the TCRdb copy retains only in-frame clones and omits some. The sample lists tens of thousands of clones; 94% were seen once. The sequencing input was T cells isolated from PBMCs. V is TRBV7-8 and J is TRBJ2-1; D might be TRBD1 (7 bases). The clonotype was recovered from a human donor in good health. CDR3 DNA sequence: TGTGCCAGCAGCCCCCAACGCCCGCCAGGGGGTGGGAGGAATGAGCAGTTCTTC. This gives the protein CASSPQRPPGGGRNEQFF.